A single sample gave rise to the 28 T cell receptor beta chains below, sequenced in a study of blood T cell repertoires in COVID-19 (dated by TCRdb to between 2020 and 2021). Library preparation was by the immunoSEQ multiplex PCR assay. TCRdb re-hosts the immuneACCESS table, in-frame sequences only. Its copies lack some clones; in the studies checked, an unresolved V gene accounts for under half of them, and the cause for the rest is not known. Across this sample there are about 210,000 clones, with 82% seen only once. About 12% of the sample is taken by the ten largest. The sample was peripheral blood. All receptors come from a woman aged 40 to 55 with acute or convalescent COVID-19.

J is TRBJ2-7 and V is TRBV5-1; 12 bases line up with TRBD1. Germline values: CDR1 SGHRS, CDR2 YFSETQ. The CDR3 extends over 14 amino acids. Unmatched junction bases numbered 7, after V lost 4 bases and J lost 8 bases. CDR3 in amino acids: CASSLGQGAQQQYF. The CDR3 coding sequence is TGCGCCAGCAGCCTGGGACAGGGGGCTCAACAGCAGTACTTC.

The CDR3 here is CASSRRFGGEAFF. The DNA of the CDR3 is TGTGCCAGCAGCCGCCGGTTTGGCGGTGAAGCTTTCTTT. The rearrangement joins TRBV27 to TRBJ1-1; D not certain. This CDR3 has 13 amino acids. V lost 6 bases to trimming and J lost 7 bases, with 15 bases between them. Germline CDR1 reads MNHEY; CDR2 reads SMNVEV (reference sequence).

The chain has TRBV6-1 and TRBJ1-2; D remains unclear. CDR1 MNHNS and CDR2 SASEGT come from the germline V gene. The CDR3 contains 15 residues. V gave up 3 bases and J gave up 3 bases, with 14 bases separating them. CDR3 nucleotide sequence: TGTGCCAGCAGTGATACAATTAGGGAGGACTATGGCTACACCTTC. Translating gives CASSDTIREDYGYTF.

CDR3 sequence (DNA): TGTGCCAGCAGTGAGACTAGCGGGAGCTCCTACAATGAGCAGTTCTTC. Encoded protein: CASSETSGSSYNEQFF. J is TRBJ2-1 and V is TRBV27, with TRBD2 matching 12 bases. Germline V CDR1 and CDR2: MNHEY, SMNVEV (reference sequence). The ends lost 5 bases at V and 0 bases at J; junction bases unmatched: 2. CDR3 length equals 16 residues.

V is TRBV4-1 and J is TRBJ1-1; the match to TRBD1 covers 7 bases. Germline-derived CDR1 and CDR2 are MGHRA and YSYEKL. This CDR3 region has 14 residues. V trimming: 2 bases; J trimming: 1 base; junction bases outside the gene matches: 1. The CDR3: CASSQQGGNTEAFF. The CDR3 nucleotides are TGCGCCAGCAGCCAACAGGGGGGGAACACTGAAGCTTTCTTT.

The chain joins TRBV19 to TRBJ1-4, with no clear D. Germline values: CDR1 LNHDA, CDR2 SQIVND (reference sequence). This CDR3 is built from 15 residues. With 5 bases removed from V and 0 bases from J, the gap between germline ends came to 10 bases. CDR3 region: CASSPQHATNEKLFF. Here the CDR3 DNA reads TGTGCCAGTAGTCCACAACATGCAACTAATGAAAAACTGTTTTTT.

The V gene is TRBV6-5, the J gene TRBJ1-6, with 8 nucleotides matching TRBD1. Germline CDR1 reads MNHEY; CDR2 reads SVGAGI. Trimming removed 5 bases from V and 5 bases from J; junction bases left unmatched: 5. The CDR3 loop spans 15 amino acids. CDR3 bases: TGTGCCAGCAGTCTCGACAGGGGTAATAATTCACCCCTCCACTTT. It codes for CASSLDRGNNSPLHF.

J is TRBJ2-2 and V is TRBV7-2; unclear D gene. The germline gives CDR1 SGHTA, CDR2 FQGNSA. This CDR3 has 13 amino acids. Between the trimmed V and J ends, which lost 5 bases and 4 bases, there was a span of 8 bases. The CDR3 nucleotides read TGTGCCAGCAGCCCCTCGTTCACCGGGGAGCTGTTTTTT. Amino acid sequence: CASSPSFTGELFF.

In DNA form, the CDR3 reads TGTGCCAGCAGTTACACTAGCGGGGGGGCCTACGAGCAGTACTTC. Translated, it gives CASSYTSGGAYEQYF. This chain uses TRBV6-5 with TRBJ2-7; 13 nucleotides line up with TRBD2. V shed 2 bases, J shed 2 bases, and the junction held 0 bases outside the gene matches. The CDR3 runs to 15 residues. Looked up from germline, CDR1 is MNHEY and CDR2 is SVGAGI.

The chain employs TRBV2 and TRBJ1-1; D is perhaps TRBD1 (5 bases). Germline CDR1 is SNHLY and CDR2 is FYNNEI. The CDR3 spans 13 residues. V lost 6 bases, J lost 1 base, and 9 bases lay in between. CDR3 sequence (DNA): TGTGCCAGCAGGGAGGGGAGGAACACTGAAGCTTTCTTT. Translating gives CASREGRNTEAFF.

V and J are TRBV4-1 and TRBJ2-7; D unresolved. Germline V gives CDR1 MGHRA, CDR2 YSYEKL. Trimming took 0 bases from V and 3 from J, leaving 9 bases between them. This CDR3 is 14 amino acids long. In nucleotides, the CDR3 is TGCGCCAGCAGCCAAGATCTATCGGTCTACGAGCAGTACTTC. It translates to CASSQDLSVYEQYF.

The rearrangement links TRBV10-2 to TRBJ2-1; TRBD2 matches at 7 bases. The germline V gene has CDR1 WSHSY and CDR2 SAAADI. CDR3 length: 15 amino acids. V dropped 10 bases and J dropped 6; count of bases not matched to a gene: 15. The CDR3: CAISPQASGLNEQFF. The CDR3 DNA follows: TGCGCCATCTCCCCTCAGGCTAGCGGACTCAATGAGCAGTTCTTC.

The chain is built from TRBV6-5 and TRBJ1-5; 10 bases line up with TRBD1. V dropped 6 bases and J dropped 6; count of bases not matched to a gene: 8. Germline V lookup: CDR1 MNHEY, CDR2 SVGAGI. CDR3 size: 15 residues. The CDR3 reads CASSDRDRGVQPQHF. The CDR3, as DNA: TGTGCCAGCAGCGACCGGGACAGGGGAGTTCAGCCCCAGCATTTT.

This CDR3 reads CASSLRDSPQPQHF. The DNA of the CDR3 is TGTGCCAGCAGTTTGAGGGACAGCCCTCAGCCCCAGCATTTT. The rearrangement joins TRBV27 to TRBJ1-5, with 7 bases that match TRBD1. The germline V gene has CDR1 MNHEY and CDR2 SMNVEV (reference sequence). The V and J ends lost 3 bases and 6 bases, in that order; junction bases with no gene match: 5. The CDR3 spans 14 residues.

CDR3 in DNA: TGTGCCACCAGCAGACAAACTAGCGGTTGGGGCTATGAGCAGTTCTTC. This codes for CATSRQTSGWGYEQFF. The chain joins TRBV15 to TRBJ2-1; TRBD2 agrees at 8 bases. The junction had 11 bases not matched to a gene; V was cut back by 2 bases and J by 8 bases. CDR1 and CDR2 (germline): LNHNV, YYDKDF (reference sequence). The CDR3 consists of 16 residues. Drawing the rest from reference TRBV15 and TRBJ2-1, the complete variable domain is DAMVIQNPRYQVTQFGKPVTLSCSQTLNHNVMYWYQQKSSQAPKLLFHYYDKDFNNEADTPDNFQSRRPNTSFCFLDIRSPGLGDTAMYLCATSRQTSGWGYEQFFGPGTRLTVL.

V and J are TRBV24-1 and TRBJ2-2, with 9 nucleotides matching TRBD1. Germline CDR1 is KGHDR and CDR2 is SFDVKD. The CDR3 sequence is 16 residues long. V dropped 3 bases and J dropped 5; count of bases not matched to a gene: 6. CDR3 region: CATSDTGQGMTGELFF. CDR3 in DNA: TGTGCCACCAGTGATACGGGACAGGGAATGACCGGGGAGCTGTTTTTT.

This sequence joins TRBV4-3 and TRBJ2-3, with D maybe TRBD2 (7 bases). Looked up from germline, CDR1 is LGHNA and CDR2 is YSLEER. This CDR3 has 15 amino acids. The germline V and J ends were trimmed by 0 bases and 11 bases, with 18 bases remaining between them. The DNA of the CDR3 is TGCGCCAGCAGCCAAGAGCCGAGGGGGGGGATAAAGCAGTATTTT. Its protein product is CASSQEPRGGIKQYF.

This clone was observed a few times. The chain employs TRBV19 and TRBJ2-5; 7 bases match TRBD1. Trimming took 5 bases from V and 3 from J; bases not matched to a gene: 9. The CDR3 spans 15 residues. The germline V gene encodes CDR1 LNHDA and CDR2 SQIVND (reference sequence). CDR3 residues: CASSDRQGMKETQYF. The CDR3 DNA follows: TGTGCCAGTAGTGACAGACAGGGAATGAAAGAGACCCAGTACTTC.

The rearrangement links TRBV7-6 to TRBJ2-1; D is possibly TRBD2 (5 bases). Germline V gene lookup returns CDR1 SGHVS and CDR2 FNYEAQ. V was cut by 3 bases and J by 0 bases, with 12 bases left in between. The CDR3 is 16 amino acids. For the CDR3, the DNA is TGTGCCAGCAGCTTGGGTCCGGGGAGCTCCTACAATGAGCAGTTCTTC. This translates into CASSLGPGSSYNEQFF. Based on the CDR3 plus reference TRBV7-6 and TRBJ2-1, the full variable domain is GAGVSQSPRYKVTKRGQDVALRCDPISGHVSLYWYRQALGQGPEFLTYFNYEAQQDKSGLPNDRFSAERPEGSISTLTIQRTEQRDSAMYRCASSLGPGSSYNEQFFGPGTRLTVL.

V gene TRBV28 combines with J gene TRBJ2-1, with D perhaps TRBD2 (5 bases). CDR3 length: 13 residues. V shed 3 bases and J shed 10 bases, with 13 bases lying between them. The germline V gene has CDR1 MDHEN and CDR2 SYDVKM. The CDR3 sequence: CASSFGVANEQFF. The CDR3 DNA reads as TGTGCCAGCAGTTTCGGGGTTGCAAACGAGCAGTTCTTC.

The V call is TRBV7-6, the J call TRBJ1-1; weak D call: TRBD1 (6 bases). V was trimmed by 5 bases and J by 4 bases, leaving 17 bases between them. Germline V CDR1 and CDR2: SGHVS, FNYEAQ. This CDR3 has 15 amino acids. The CDR3 is CASSPGTREGTEAFF. In DNA form, the CDR3 reads TGTGCCAGCAGCCCAGGGACAAGGGAGGGCACTGAAGCTTTCTTT.

The V call is TRBV12-5, the J call TRBJ2-7; 9 nucleotides match TRBD1. The CDR3 has 14 amino acids. Germline CDR1 is LGHNT and CDR2 is FRNRAP. Losses at the gene ends were 5 bases for V and 6 bases for J; bases not matched to a gene: 8. The CDR3 DNA reads TGTGCTAGTGGTCCCCCCGGACAGGGGAGCGAGCAGTACTTC. Its protein is CASGPPGQGSEQYF.

This rearrangement joins TRBV5-1 to TRBJ2-1; TRBD2 agrees at 10 bases. Germline lookup yields CDR1 SGHRS and CDR2 YFSETQ. Trimming cost V 3 bases and J 9 bases; bases outside gene matches: 12. The CDR3 loop spans 16 amino acids. CDR3 sequence: CASSSEPSGGPSEQFF. CDR3 sequence (DNA): TGCGCCAGCAGCTCGGAACCTAGCGGGGGCCCCAGTGAGCAGTTCTTC.

The chain employs TRBV7-2 and TRBJ2-7; possibly TRBD1 for D (7 bases). V gave up 5 bases and J gave up 3 bases, with 14 bases separating them. Germline CDR1 reads SGHTA; CDR2 reads FQGNSA. The CDR3 is 14 residues long. The CDR3 loop reads CASSPRGAYYEQYF. The CDR3, as DNA: TGTGCCAGCAGCCCCAGGGGGGCCTACTACGAGCAGTACTTC.

This clone was counted once. The gene calls are TRBV15 and TRBJ2-3, with unresolved D. CDR1 and CDR2 from the germline V gene are LNHNV and YYDKDF (reference sequence). V lost 3 bases and J 6 bases, leaving 10 bases between the germline ends. The length of the CDR3 is 13 residues. In nucleotides, the CDR3 is TGTGCCACCAGCAGCTCCCCCAGGGATACGCAGTATTTT. Encoded protein: CATSSSPRDTQYF.

The chain uses TRBV3-1 (or the pseudogene TRBV3-2) and TRBJ2-3; no definite D call. V lost 4 bases to trimming and J lost 7 bases, with 9 bases between them. The CDR3 sequence is 12 residues long. The germline V gene encodes CDR1 LGHDT and CDR2 YNNKEL (reference sequence). The chain's CDR3 is CASSPSSYTQYF. The CDR3 nucleotides are TGTGCCAGCAGCCCCTCCTCCTATACGCAGTATTTT.

This chain joins TRBV27 and TRBJ2-7; TRBD1 agrees at 9 bases. With V trimmed by 5 bases and J by 1 base, 9 bases remained unmatched. The CDR3 runs to 16 residues. The germline CDR1 and CDR2 sequences are MNHEY and SMNVEV (reference sequence). CDR3 in amino acids: CASSPRQGVTSYEQYF. In DNA form, the CDR3 reads TGTGCCAGCAGTCCGAGACAGGGGGTAACTTCCTACGAGCAGTACTTC.

The chain has TRBV3-1 (or the pseudogene TRBV3-2) and TRBJ1-4; D is unresolved. The CDR3 extends over 15 amino acids. Trimming took off 4 bases at V and 0 bases at J, with 9 bases between the two ends. Germline assignment: CDR1 LGHDT and CDR2 YNNKEL (reference sequence). DNA for the CDR3: TGTGCCAGCAGCCCCGGAGTTGCAACTAATGAAAAACTGTTTTTT. As protein: CASSPGVATNEKLFF.